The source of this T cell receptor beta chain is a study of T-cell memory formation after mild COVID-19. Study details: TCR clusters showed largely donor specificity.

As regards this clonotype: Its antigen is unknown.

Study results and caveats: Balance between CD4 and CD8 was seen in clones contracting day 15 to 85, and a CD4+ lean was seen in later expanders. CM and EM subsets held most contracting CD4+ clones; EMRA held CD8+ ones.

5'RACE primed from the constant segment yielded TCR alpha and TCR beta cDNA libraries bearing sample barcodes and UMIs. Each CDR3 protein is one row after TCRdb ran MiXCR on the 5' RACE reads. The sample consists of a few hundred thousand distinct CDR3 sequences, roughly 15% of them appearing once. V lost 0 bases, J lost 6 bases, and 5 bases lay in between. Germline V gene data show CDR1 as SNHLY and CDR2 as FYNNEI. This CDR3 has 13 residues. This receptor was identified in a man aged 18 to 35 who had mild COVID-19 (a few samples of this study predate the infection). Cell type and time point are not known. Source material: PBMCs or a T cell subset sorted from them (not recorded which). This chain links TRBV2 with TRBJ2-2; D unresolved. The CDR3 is CASSEASPGELFF. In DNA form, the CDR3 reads TGTGCCAGCAGTGAAGCCTCCCCCGGGGAGCTGTTTTTT.